The 29 T cell receptor beta chains below all came from one sample that was sequenced in a study of T cell changes during pregnancy in multiple sclerosis. Sequencing used immunoSEQ multiplex PCR; TCRdb keeps in-frame clones, though not all of them. The data show around 56,000 clones, approximately 94% seen once. The input for sequencing was CD8+ T cells from peripheral blood mononuclear cells, taken after pregnancy. Receptor source: a female donor with multiple sclerosis, enrolled in a pregnancy study.

The genes are TRBV9 and TRBJ2-7, with D tentatively TRBD1 (5 bases). The CDR3 contains 16 residues. The V gene's germline CDR1 is SGDLS and CDR2 YYNGEE. The V gene lost 0 bases and the J gene lost 0 bases, with 13 bases spanning the gap. CDR3 in DNA: TGTGCCAGCAGCGTAGGTTCCAGGGTGAGCTCCTACGAGCAGTACTTC. This codes for CASSVGSRVSSYEQYF.

This clone showed up just a few times. J is TRBJ2-1 and V is TRBV4-2, with TRBD2 identical over 10 bases. The germline V gene has CDR1 LGHNA and CDR2 YNFKEQ. Trimming took 0 bases from V and 6 from J; bases not matched to a gene: 2. The CDR3 is 15 amino acids. CDR3 nucleotides: TGTGCCAGCAGCCAAGAAGCGGGAGGGCCCAATGAGCAGTTCTTC. Translation: CASSQEAGGPNEQFF.

V usage is TRBV7-9 and J usage is TRBJ2-7; D may be TRBD1 (6 bases). Germline V lookup: CDR1 SEHNR, CDR2 FQNEAQ (reference sequence). This CDR3 comprises 12 residues. The germline V and J ends were trimmed by 4 bases and 6 bases, with 10 bases remaining between them. In nucleotides, the CDR3 is TGTGCCAGCAGCTCCGACAGGACCGAGCAGTACTTC. Translating gives CASSSDRTEQYF.

This clone was seen a handful of times. V and J are TRBV4-1 and TRBJ1-1; maybe TRBD1 (6 bases). With 0 bases removed from V and 5 bases from J, the gap between germline ends came to 16 bases. Per germline, CDR1 MGHRA and CDR2 YSYEKL. The CDR3 sequence is 16 residues long. The CDR3 region has the DNA TGCGCCAGCAGCCAAGATGAGGTGCAGGGGCAAACTGAAGCTTTCTTT. It specifies CASSQDEVQGQTEAFF.

The chain combines TRBV29-1 with TRBJ2-1, with TRBD2 identical over 12 bases. Trimming took 4 bases from V and 0 from J; bases not matched to a gene: 10. This CDR3 has 18 amino acids. Germline CDR1 SQVTM, CDR2 ANQGSEA. The DNA of the CDR3 is TGCAGCGTTGTGGGGGGTCTAGCGGGAGGGCCCTCCTACAATGAGCAGTTCTTC. Amino acids: CSVVGGLAGGPSYNEQFF.

The V gene is TRBV19, the J gene TRBJ1-4, with 7 bases fitting TRBD1. V was pared by 3 bases and J by 5 bases, with 3 bases of the junction left unmatched. The CDR3 covers 14 residues. Germline V gene sequence: CDR1 LNHDA, CDR2 SQIVND (reference sequence). The CDR3 sequence: CASSMGQFNEKLFF. CDR3 DNA: TGTGCCAGTAGTATGGGACAGTTCAATGAAAAACTGTTTTTT.

This chain joins TRBV6-4 and TRBJ2-1; D is possibly TRBD2 (6 bases). The CDR3 runs 15 residues. Per germline, CDR1 MRHNA and CDR2 SNTAGT. Trimming cost V 3 bases and J 5 bases, with 14 bases left between them. CDR3 loop: CASSEDSGSNNEQFF. The CDR3 bases are TGTGCCAGCAGTGAAGATTCCGGGAGCAACAATGAGCAGTTCTTC.

The V gene is TRBV7-9, the J gene TRBJ2-1; 8 bases line up with TRBD2. The germline V gene encodes CDR1 SEHNR and CDR2 FQNEAQ (reference sequence). Trimming removed 1 base from V and 4 bases from J; junction bases left unmatched: 3. This CDR3 spans 15 amino acids. CDR3 region: CASSLVTSGYNEQFF. CDR3 bases: TGTGCCAGCAGCTTAGTTACTAGCGGTTACAATGAGCAGTTCTTC.

The CDR3 loop is CASTGARADTQYF. CDR3 nucleotides: TGTGCCAGCACTGGAGCGAGGGCAGATACGCAGTATTTT. The rearrangement links TRBV27 to TRBJ2-3; perhaps TRBD2 as D (5 bases). The CDR3 totals 13 residues. The germline CDR1 and CDR2 sequences are MNHEY and SMNVEV (reference sequence). V was shortened by 7 bases and J by 4 bases, with 12 bases between the two germline ends.

The chain joins TRBV30 to TRBJ1-5; tentative D call: TRBD1 (6 bases). Trimming pared 1 base from V and 2 bases from J, leaving 9 bases between. There are 14 residues in the CDR3. CDR1 is GTSNPN, CDR2 SVGIG, per germline (reference sequence). CDR3 sequence reads: CAWSEGVGNQPQHF. For the CDR3, the DNA is TGTGCCTGGAGTGAGGGGGTTGGCAATCAGCCCCAGCATTTT. Together with reference TRBV30 and TRBJ1-5, the CDR3 gives the full variable domain: SQTIHQWPATLVQPVGSPLSLECTVEGTSNPNLYWYRQAAGRGLQLLFYSVGIGQISSEVPQNLSASRPQDRQFILSSKKLLLSDSGFYLCAWSEGVGNQPQHFGDGTRLSIL.

CDR3 in DNA: TGTGCCAGCTCACCGGGACAGGGGGCGACTGAAGCTTTCTTT. Translating it yields CASSPGQGATEAFF. The chain is built from TRBV18 and TRBJ1-1; TRBD1 agrees at 12 bases. CDR3 length: 14 amino acids. Unmatched junction bases numbered 1, after V lost 3 bases and J lost 5 bases. Per germline, CDR1 KGHSH and CDR2 LQKENI.

This sequence joins TRBV28 and TRBJ1-2; 7 nucleotides agree with TRBD1. Per germline, CDR1 MDHEN and CDR2 SYDVKM. CDR3 size: 14 residues. The ends lost 3 bases at V and 2 bases at J; junction bases unmatched: 3. The CDR3 loop is CASSFPGQNYGYTF. In nucleotides, the CDR3 is TGTGCCAGCAGTTTCCCGGGACAGAACTATGGCTACACCTTC.

This chain's CDR3 is CASNPSAGRVNTEAFF. Written as DNA, the CDR3 is TGTGCCAGCAATCCTTCCGCGGGTAGGGTGAACACTGAAGCTTTCTTT. The chain combines TRBV7-2 with TRBJ1-1; D unresolved. Germline V gene sequence: CDR1 SGHTA, CDR2 FQGNSA. There are 16 residues in the CDR3. Deletions cut 7 bases from V and 0 bases from J, with 18 bases between. The whole variable domain, filled in from reference TRBV7-2 and TRBJ1-1, reads GAGVSQSPSNKVTEKGKDVELRCDPISGHTALYWYRQSLGQGLEFLIYFQGNSAPDKSGLPSDRFSAERTGGSVSTLTIQRTQQEDSAVYLCASNPSAGRVNTEAFFGQGTRLTVV.

This chain connects TRBV30 to TRBJ2-1, with TRBD1 identical over 9 bases. The germline V gene encodes CDR1 GTSNPN and CDR2 SVGIG (reference sequence). CDR3 length: 15 residues. The V segment lost 0 bases and the J segment 3 bases; nucleotides outside the gene matches: 3. CDR3 nucleotides: TGTGCCTGGAGTGTACTGGGACAGGGCTACAATGAGCAGTTCTTC. Its translation: CAWSVLGQGYNEQFF.

The gene calls are TRBV2 and TRBJ2-7, with 12 positions matching TRBD2. Unmatched junction bases numbered 10, after V lost 4 bases and J lost 3 bases. This CDR3 spans 17 amino acids. Germline V CDR1 and CDR2: SNHLY, FYNNEI. CDR3 amino acids: CASSARGWTSGIYEQYF. DNA for the CDR3: TGTGCCAGCAGTGCCAGGGGGTGGACTAGCGGGATCTACGAGCAGTACTTC.

The chain carries TRBV10-3 and TRBJ2-7; no definite D call. Germline loops: CDR1 ENHRY, CDR2 SYGVKD. Trimming pared 3 bases from V and 4 bases from J, leaving 13 bases between. There are 14 residues in the CDR3. The CDR3 reads CAISDPLSRYEQYF. CDR3 nucleotides: TGTGCCATCAGTGACCCCCTTTCCCGTTACGAGCAGTACTTC.

This clone came up once. The chain carries TRBV29-1 and TRBJ2-3; TRBD2 might be the D (6 bases). CDR1 and CDR2 (germline): SQVTM, ANQGSEA. Trimming took 0 bases from V and 5 from J, leaving 21 bases between them. There are 17 residues in the CDR3. The DNA of the CDR3 is TGCAGCGTTGAAGATCTAGCAGGCCATCGGGAGATAGATACGCAGTATTTT. This sequence encodes CSVEDLAGHREIDTQYF.

The sample holds a few counts of this clone. V usage is TRBV30 and J usage is TRBJ1-1, with D unresolved. The V gene's germline CDR1 is GTSNPN and CDR2 SVGIG (reference sequence). The V end lost 0 bases, the J end lost 3 bases, and 5 bases lay between the germline ends. The CDR3 consists of 12 residues. CDR3 nucleotide sequence: TGTGCCTGGAGTGTCGGGTACACTGAAGCTTTCTTT. Amino acid sequence: CAWSVGYTEAFF.

The V call is TRBV19, the J call TRBJ2-3; maybe TRBD1 (5 bases). Germline V gives CDR1 LNHDA, CDR2 SQIVND (reference sequence). Trimming stripped 7 bases from V and 2 bases from J, with 10 bases between. The CDR3 consists of 13 residues. In DNA, the CDR3 is TGTGCCAGTATGCAGGGAATCACAGATACGCAGTATTTT. It yields the protein CASMQGITDTQYF.

V and J are TRBV7-7 and TRBJ2-7; D is perhaps TRBD1 (6 bases). Germline CDR1 is SSHAT and CDR2 is FNYEAQ (reference sequence). V gave up 1 base and J gave up 6 bases, with 10 bases separating them. The CDR3 length is 13 residues. The DNA of the CDR3 is TGTGCCAGCAGCTTAGGGGGGCTAGGCGAGCAGTACTTC. It codes for CASSLGGLGEQYF.

The chain's CDR3 is CASSLLGETEAFF. The CDR3, as DNA: TGTGCCAGCAGTTTATTGGGCGAGACTGAAGCTTTCTTT. This rearrangement joins TRBV28 to TRBJ1-1; D is undetermined. The CDR3 is 13 amino acids. The germline CDR1 and CDR2 sequences are MDHEN and SYDVKM. Trimming stripped 1 base from V and 5 bases from J, with 8 bases between. The whole variable domain, remainder taken from reference TRBV28 and TRBJ1-1, is DVKVTQSSRYLVKRTGEKVFLECVQDMDHENMFWYRQDPGLGLRLIYFSYDVKMKEKGDIPEGYSVSREKKERFSLILESASTNQTSMYLCASSLLGETEAFFGQGTRLTVV.

This clone has a single count. The V gene is TRBV12-5, the J gene TRBJ2-5, with D tentatively TRBD1 (6 bases). Germline CDR1 reads LGHNT; CDR2 reads FRNRAP. V lost 5 bases, J lost 2 bases, and 12 bases lay in between. This CDR3 is 14 amino acids long. CDR3 bases: TGTGCTAGTGGTCAGGGGACCCTTCAAGAGACCCAGTACTTC. It is translated as CASGQGTLQETQYF.

This clone was detected a few times. The identical CDR3 is also encoded by other nucleotide sequences in the sample. This chain uses TRBV7-9 with TRBJ2-7, with TRBD1 matching 8 bases. V trimming: 4 bases; J trimming: 3 bases; junction bases outside the gene matches: 5. Germline V gene data show CDR1 as SEHNR and CDR2 as FQNEAQ (reference sequence). The CDR3 consists of 14 residues. CDR3 sequence (DNA): TGTGCCAGCAGCTCTGGACAGGGTAACTACGAGCAGTACTTC. Translated: CASSSGQGNYEQYF.

A single count supports this clone. V is TRBV7-9 and J is TRBJ1-2; D unclear. Germline V gene sequence: CDR1 SEHNR, CDR2 FQNEAQ (reference sequence). The V gene lost 2 bases and the J gene lost 3 bases, with 16 bases spanning the gap. This CDR3 region has 16 residues. CDR3 DNA sequence: TGTGCCAGCAGCTTACCCACAGCCCAGCTTTACTATGGCTACACCTTC. It encodes CASSLPTAQLYYGYTF.

The J gene is TRBJ2-2, the V gene TRBV21-1; TRBD2, the table's D call, lacks a check against the DNA. TRBV21-1 is a pseudogene. The CDR3 runs to 18 residues. The CDR3 bases are TGTGCCAGCAGCAAAGAAGGGCTAGCGGGAACCGGGACCGGGGAGCTGTTTTTT. Translating it yields CASSKEGLAGTGTGELFF.

There are a few counts of this clone. Here the CDR3 reads CSARRDEKLFF. The CDR3 coding sequence is TGCAGTGCTAGACGGGATGAAAAACTGTTTTTT. This rearrangement joins TRBV20-1 to TRBJ1-4; D is uncertain. The V and J ends lost 2 bases and 6 bases respectively, with 4 bases between them. Looked up from germline, CDR1 is DFQATT and CDR2 is SNEGSKA (reference sequence). This CDR3 comprises 11 residues.

This chain connects TRBV15 to TRBJ2-1; 8 bases map to TRBD2. Per the germline V gene, CDR1 is LNHNV and CDR2 is YYDKDF (reference sequence). V dropped 6 bases and J dropped 0; count of bases not matched to a gene: 4. The CDR3 is made up of 15 amino acids. The CDR3 DNA reads as TGTGCCACCAGTCCGGGAGGGAGCTCCTACAATGAGCAGTTCTTC. Residues: CATSPGGSSYNEQFF.

The gene calls are TRBV28 and TRBJ1-3, with TRBD1 matching 7 bases. The germline V gene encodes CDR1 MDHEN and CDR2 SYDVKM. J was trimmed by 0 bases and V by 3 bases; bases with no gene match: 8. This CDR3 is built from 17 residues. The DNA of the CDR3 is TGTGCCAGCAGTTTTCTACAGGGGTCACCCTCTGGAAACACCATATATTTT. This codes for CASSFLQGSPSGNTIYF.

This chain joins TRBV19 and TRBJ2-7, with 7 bases that match TRBD2. This CDR3 contains 15 residues. Unmatched junction bases numbered 6, after V lost 1 base and J lost 3 bases. The germline gives CDR1 LNHDA, CDR2 SQIVND (reference sequence). The CDR3 DNA follows: TGTGCCAGTAGTATAGCTGGCGGGAGCAGCTACGAGCAGTACTTC. Translating it yields CASSIAGGSSYEQYF.